This T cell receptor beta chain originates from a study of metastatic and nonmetastatic thyroid tumors. Study overall: From malignant and benign thyroid patients, repertoires in blood and in tumor or nodule tissue were compared. The study's findings and limits: Reports indicated that malignant thyroid tumors showed significantly higher TCR beta diversity than benign nodules did, in blood and tumor.

Per the study methods: The authors used CDR3 differences across clinicopathological groups to build a distant-metastasis classifier for papillary thyroid cancer. TCRdb reanalyzed the PCR reads via MiXCR. The V and J calls come from TCRdb's annotation, not from the publication. The sample comprises about 37,000 clones, 13% of which are singletons, and more than 8% rests with the top ten. Among the patients, none had received any treatment before thyroid surgery. This clone was recorded at least ten times. The antigen is not known. There are 16 residues in the CDR3. Unmatched junction bases numbered 10, after V lost 5 bases and J lost 3 bases. Germline CDR1 and CDR2: GTSNPN and SVGIG (reference sequence).

The rearrangement uses TRBV30 and TRBJ1-6, with TRBD1 identical over 7 bases. The receptor comes from a female donor with papillary thyroid cancer or a benign thyroid nodule (not recorded which). Some clones in this sample may be carry-over from other donors' samples. The specimen was blood. The CDR3 loop is CAWGTVGGFYNSPLHF. DNA of the CDR3: TGTGCCTGGGGGACAGTTGGAGGATTCTATAATTCACCCCTCCACTTT.